This T cell receptor (beta chain) stems from a study of blood T cell repertoires in COVID-19. Assay: immunoSEQ multiplex PCR; the TCRdb copy retains only in-frame clones and omits some. Of about 50,000 clones listed, roughly 82% are singletons. CDR3 length: 14 residues. With 6 bases removed from V and 7 bases from J, the gap between germline ends came to 16 bases. Looked up from germline, CDR1 is KGHSH and CDR2 is LQKENI. The genes are TRBV18 and TRBJ2-1; a possible D gene is TRBD1 (6 bases). The sequencing sample was made of peripheral blood. This TCR derives from a woman aged 55-69 years with acute or convalescent COVID-19. The CDR3: CASSVGLGANEQFF. The CDR3 DNA follows: TGTGCCAGCTCTGTCGGTTTGGGGGCGAATGAGCAGTTCTTC.